This paragraph covers one T cell receptor (beta chain) sequence. Antigen unknown. A multiplex PCR was run with 60 Vbeta primers and 13 Jbeta primers. Data came from immunoSEQ multiplex PCR; TCRdb stores just in-frame clones and leaves some out. The table shows 90,000 to 150,000 clones, with 80% to 85% occurring only once. This specimen comes from a study of cytomegalovirus exposure and HLA in healthy donors. The CDR3 consists of 14 residues. Germline V gene sequence: CDR1 ENHRY, CDR2 SYGVKD. With 6 bases clipped from V and 1 base from J, the junction kept 3 bases outside the gene matches. Study-level findings and limits: Researchers reported from a later analysis that most CMV-associated TCR beta chains appeared HLA-restricted.

This receptor was identified in a woman in her forties in good health and CMV-seronegative. The gene calls are TRBV10-3 and TRBJ2-1; TRBD2 aligns across 7 bases. The source material was PBMCs. The chain's CDR3 is CAIRSGESYNEQFF. CDR3 nucleotides: TGTGCCATCAGGAGCGGGGAGTCCTACAATGAGCAGTTCTTC.